Listed below are T cell receptor beta chains from one sample, sequenced in a study of neurological immune-mediated disorders. Via MiXCR, TCRdb re-called the 5' RACE reads, giving one row per CDR3 protein. The table records about 14,000 distinct CDR3 sequences, over 10% of them present only once. The sample consisted of CD8+ T cells from blood. The receptors originated from a female donor with HTLV-1-associated myelopathy (HAM/TSP). CDR3s include the opening cysteine and the closing phenylalanine or tryptophan. The order of the fields is J gene, D gene, V gene, clone size, CDR3 protein, CDR3 DNA. A D gene is named only where the DNA matches it firmly. Some rows mark clone size as missing; the rest say once, few, many or name a class of expanded clone.

J gene: TRBJ1-2; D gene: TRBD1; V gene: TRBV27; clone size: many; CDR3 protein: CASSYGTGGNYGYTF; CDR3 DNA: TGTGCCAGCAGTTATGGGACAGGGGGTAACTATGGCTACACCTTC
J gene: TRBJ2-1; D gene: NA; V gene: TRBV5-4; clone size: many; CDR3 protein: CASSLGGNEQFF; CDR3 DNA: TGTGCCAGCAGCTTGGGAGGGAATGAGCAGTTCTTC
J gene: TRBJ2-5; D gene: TRBD2; V gene: TRBV10-3; clone size: many; CDR3 protein: CATREAETQYF; CDR3 DNA: TGTGCCACCCGGGAGGCCGAGACCCAGTACTTC
J gene: TRBJ2-2; D gene: NA; V gene: TRBV9; clone size: many; CDR3 protein: CASSPKGQRVVEELFF; CDR3 DNA: TGTGCCAGCAGCCCAAAAGGACAGAGAGTTGTAGAGGAGCTGTTTTTT
J gene: TRBJ1-5; D gene: NA; V gene: TRBV5-6; clone size: many; CDR3 protein: CASSLMSSNQPQHF; CDR3 DNA: TGTGCCAGCAGCTTGATGTCTAGCAATCAGCCCCAGCATTTT
J gene: TRBJ2-1; D gene: NA; V gene: TRBV11-1; clone size: many; CDR3 protein: CASSLLGIEQFF; CDR3 DNA: TGTGCCAGCAGCTTATTAGGGATTGAGCAGTTCTTC
J gene: TRBJ2-3; D gene: TRBD2; V gene: TRBV7-9; clone size: many; CDR3 protein: CASSYSGGATDTQYF; CDR3 DNA: TGTGCCAGCAGCTATAGCGGGGGGGCTACAGATACGCAGTATTTT
J gene: TRBJ2-1; D gene: NA; V gene: TRBV20-1; clone size: many; CDR3 protein: CSALIRDLTYNEQFF; CDR3 DNA: TGCAGTGCTCTAATAAGGGACCTAACCTACAATGAGCAGTTCTTC
J gene: TRBJ2-1; D gene: TRBD2; V gene: TRBV5-6; clone size: many; CDR3 protein: CASSFFALGLAPDNEQFF; CDR3 DNA: TGTGCCAGCAGCTTCTTTGCTTTGGGACTAGCACCTGACAATGAGCAGTTCTTC
J gene: TRBJ2-3; D gene: NA; V gene: TRBV5-5; clone size: many; CDR3 protein: CASSSEWPSPTSTDTQYF; CDR3 DNA: TGTGCCAGCAGCTCCGAATGGCCCTCTCCTACTAGCACAGATACGCAGTATTTT
J gene: TRBJ2-3; D gene: TRBD2; V gene: TRBV9; clone size: many; CDR3 protein: CASSALAGEVADTQYF; CDR3 DNA: TGTGCCAGCAGCGCACTAGCGGGAGAGGTAGCAGATACGCAGTATTTT
J gene: TRBJ1-4; D gene: NA; V gene: TRBV18; clone size: many; CDR3 protein: CASSPTYGANEKLFF; CDR3 DNA: TGTGCCAGCTCGCCCACTTACGGGGCTAATGAAAAACTGTTTTTT
J gene: TRBJ2-3; D gene: TRBD1; V gene: TRBV19; clone size: many; CDR3 protein: CASSYYRDRYTDTQYF; CDR3 DNA: TGTGCCAGTAGTTACTACCGGGACAGATACACAGATACGCAGTATTTT
J gene: TRBJ1-5; D gene: NA; V gene: TRBV6-2/TRBV6-3; clone size: many; CDR3 protein: CASSYSPRQPQHF; CDR3 DNA: TGTGCCAGCAGTTACTCGCCCCGGCAGCCCCAGCATTTT
J gene: TRBJ2-1; D gene: TRBD1; V gene: TRBV12-3/TRBV12-4; clone size: many; CDR3 protein: CASRAGQVIEQFF; CDR3 DNA: TGTGCCAGCAGGGCCGGACAGGTTATTGAGCAGTTCTTC
J gene: TRBJ2-2; D gene: NA; V gene: TRBV4-1; clone size: many; CDR3 protein: CASSRDAVGELFF; CDR3 DNA: TGCGCCAGCAGCCGCGATGCGGTCGGGGAGCTGTTTTTT
J gene: TRBJ2-4; D gene: TRBD1; V gene: TRBV5-4; clone size: many; CDR3 protein: CASSLALTGGENIQYF; CDR3 DNA: TGTGCCAGCAGCTTGGCTTTGACAGGGGGAGAAAACATTCAGTACTTC
J gene: TRBJ2-7; D gene: NA; V gene: TRBV6-5; clone size: once; CDR3 protein: CASSYQAGGYEQYF; CDR3 DNA: TGTGCCAGCAGTTATCAGGCCGGGGGCTACGAGCAGTACTTC
J gene: TRBJ2-3; D gene: TRBD2; V gene: TRBV7-6; clone size: few; CDR3 protein: CASSLQLAGYTDTQYF; CDR3 DNA: TGTGCCAGCAGCTTGCAACTAGCGGGGTACACAGATACGCAGTATTTT
J gene: TRBJ2-3; D gene: NA; V gene: TRBV15; clone size: NA; CDR3 protein: CATSLLGDTQYF; CDR3 DNA: TGTGCCACCAGCCTACTGGGGGATACGCAGTATTTT
J gene: TRBJ2-1; D gene: NA; V gene: TRBV28; clone size: many; CDR3 protein: CASSFVGNEQFF; CDR3 DNA: TGTGCCAGCAGTTTCGTGGGGAATGAGCAGTTCTTC
J gene: TRBJ2-1; D gene: TRBD2; V gene: TRBV5-1; clone size: many; CDR3 protein: CASSFGGGYNEQFF; CDR3 DNA: TGCGCCAGCAGCTTCGGGGGGGGGTACAATGAGCAGTTCTTC
J gene: TRBJ1-2; D gene: NA; V gene: TRBV12-5; clone size: NA; CDR3 protein: CASGLNRRGGYTF; CDR3 DNA: TGTGCTAGTGGCCTCAACCGCAGGGGTGGCTACACCTTC
J gene: TRBJ2-1; D gene: NA; V gene: TRBV12-3/TRBV12-4; clone size: many; CDR3 protein: CASSFGINEQFF; CDR3 DNA: TGTGCCAGCAGTTTTGGTATTAATGAGCAGTTCTTC
J gene: TRBJ2-7; D gene: TRBD1; V gene: TRBV3-1; clone size: many; CDR3 protein: CASTRGTGAYEQYF; CDR3 DNA: TGTGCCAGCACCCGAGGGACAGGGGCCTACGAGCAGTACTTC
J gene: TRBJ1-3; D gene: NA; V gene: TRBV29-1; clone size: many; CDR3 protein: CSVLRGNTIYF; CDR3 DNA: TGCAGCGTCCTCAGGGGAAACACCATATATTTT
J gene: TRBJ2-7; D gene: TRBD2; V gene: TRBV7-2; clone size: many; CDR3 protein: CASSLGTSFYEQYF; CDR3 DNA: TGTGCCAGCAGCCTCGGGACTAGCTTCTACGAGCAGTACTTC
J gene: TRBJ1-1; D gene: NA; V gene: TRBV25-1; clone size: many; CDR3 protein: CASSTGPYKTF; CDR3 DNA: TGTGCCAGCAGTACGGGACCTTATAAAACCTTT
J gene: TRBJ2-7; D gene: NA; V gene: TRBV20-1; clone size: many; CDR3 protein: CSARDGENYEQYF; CDR3 DNA: TGCAGTGCTAGGGACGGGGAAAACTACGAGCAGTACTTC